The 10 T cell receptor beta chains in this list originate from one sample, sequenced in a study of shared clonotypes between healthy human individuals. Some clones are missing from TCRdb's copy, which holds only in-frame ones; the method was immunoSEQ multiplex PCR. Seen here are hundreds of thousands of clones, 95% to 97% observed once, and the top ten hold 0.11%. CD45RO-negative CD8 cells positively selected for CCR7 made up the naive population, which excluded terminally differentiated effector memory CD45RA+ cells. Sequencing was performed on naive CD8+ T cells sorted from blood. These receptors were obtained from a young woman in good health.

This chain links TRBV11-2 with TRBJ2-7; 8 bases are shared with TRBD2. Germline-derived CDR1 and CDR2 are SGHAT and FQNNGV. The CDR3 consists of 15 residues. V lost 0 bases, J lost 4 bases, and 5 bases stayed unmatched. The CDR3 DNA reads TGTGCCAGCAGCTTAGAAGCGGGAGAGGTATACGAGCAGTACTTC. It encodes CASSLEAGEVYEQYF.

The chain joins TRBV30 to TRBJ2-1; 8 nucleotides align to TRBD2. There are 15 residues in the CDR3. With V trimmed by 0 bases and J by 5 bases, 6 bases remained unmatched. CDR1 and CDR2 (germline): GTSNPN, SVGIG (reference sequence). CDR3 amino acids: CAWSVYGRGNNEQFF. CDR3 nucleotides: TGTGCCTGGAGTGTATACGGGAGGGGCAACAATGAGCAGTTCTTC.

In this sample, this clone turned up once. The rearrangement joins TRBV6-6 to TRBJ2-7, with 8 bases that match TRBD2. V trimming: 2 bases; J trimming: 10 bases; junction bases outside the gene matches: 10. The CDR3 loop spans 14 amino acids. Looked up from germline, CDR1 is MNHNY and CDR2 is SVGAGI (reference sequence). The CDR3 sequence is CASSYHPAGDSQYF. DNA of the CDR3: TGTGCCAGCAGTTACCACCCAGCGGGAGATTCTCAGTACTTC.

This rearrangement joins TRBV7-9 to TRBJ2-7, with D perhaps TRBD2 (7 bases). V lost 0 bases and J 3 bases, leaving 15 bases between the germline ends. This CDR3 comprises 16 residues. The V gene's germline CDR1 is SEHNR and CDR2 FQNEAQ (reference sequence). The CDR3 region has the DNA TGTGCCAGCAGCTTAGCCCCAGGGGACTATGGCTACGAGCAGTACTTC. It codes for CASSLAPGDYGYEQYF.

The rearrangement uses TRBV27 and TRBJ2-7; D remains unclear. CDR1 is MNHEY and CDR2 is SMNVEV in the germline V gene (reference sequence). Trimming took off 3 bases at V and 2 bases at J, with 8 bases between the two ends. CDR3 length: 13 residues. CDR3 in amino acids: CASSLNQAYEQYF. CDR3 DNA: TGTGCCAGCAGTTTGAACCAAGCCTACGAGCAGTACTTC.

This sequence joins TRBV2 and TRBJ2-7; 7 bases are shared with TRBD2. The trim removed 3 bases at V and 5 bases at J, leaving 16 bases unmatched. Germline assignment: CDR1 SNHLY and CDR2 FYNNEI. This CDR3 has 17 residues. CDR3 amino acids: CASSDNLNQALADEQYF. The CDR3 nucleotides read TGTGCCAGCAGTGATAATTTAAATCAGGCGCTAGCGGACGAGCAGTACTTC.

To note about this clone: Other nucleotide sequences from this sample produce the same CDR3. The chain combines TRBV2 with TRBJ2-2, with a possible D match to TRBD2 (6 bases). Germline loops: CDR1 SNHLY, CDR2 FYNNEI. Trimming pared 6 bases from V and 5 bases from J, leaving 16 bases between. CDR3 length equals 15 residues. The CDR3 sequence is CASSEGPGGTGELFF. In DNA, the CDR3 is TGTGCCAGCAGCGAGGGCCCCGGAGGGACCGGGGAGCTGTTTTTT.

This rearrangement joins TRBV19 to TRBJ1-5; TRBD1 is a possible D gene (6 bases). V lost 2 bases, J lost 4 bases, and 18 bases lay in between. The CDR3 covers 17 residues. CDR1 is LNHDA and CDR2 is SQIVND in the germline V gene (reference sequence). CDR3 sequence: CASSITNYRVLNQPQHF. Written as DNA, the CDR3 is TGTGCCAGTAGTATAACTAACTACAGGGTGCTGAATCAGCCCCAGCATTTT.

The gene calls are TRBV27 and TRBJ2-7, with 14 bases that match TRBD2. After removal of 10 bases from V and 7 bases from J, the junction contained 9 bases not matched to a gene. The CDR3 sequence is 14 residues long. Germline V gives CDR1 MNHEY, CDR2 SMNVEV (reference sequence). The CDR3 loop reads CATRLAGGHGEQYF. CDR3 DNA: TGTGCCACCAGACTAGCGGGAGGGCATGGGGAGCAGTACTTC.

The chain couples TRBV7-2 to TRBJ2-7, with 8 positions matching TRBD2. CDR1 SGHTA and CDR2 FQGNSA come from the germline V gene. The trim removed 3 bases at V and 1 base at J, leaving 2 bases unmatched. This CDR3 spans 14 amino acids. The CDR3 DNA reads TGTGCCAGCAGCTTGGGACTAGTGTCCTACGAGCAGTACTTC. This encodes CASSLGLVSYEQYF.